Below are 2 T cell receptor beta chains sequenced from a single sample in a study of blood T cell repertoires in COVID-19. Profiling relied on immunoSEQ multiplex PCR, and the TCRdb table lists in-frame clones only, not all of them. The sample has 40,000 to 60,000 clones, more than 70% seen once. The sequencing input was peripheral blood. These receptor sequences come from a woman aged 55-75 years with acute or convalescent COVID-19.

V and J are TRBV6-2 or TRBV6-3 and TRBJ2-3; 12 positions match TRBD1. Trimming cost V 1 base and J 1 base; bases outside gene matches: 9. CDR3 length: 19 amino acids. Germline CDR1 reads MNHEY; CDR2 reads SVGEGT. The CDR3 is CASSYLPGQGAFGTDTQYF. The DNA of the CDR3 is TGTGCCAGCAGTTACTTACCGGGACAGGGGGCGTTCGGCACAGATACGCAGTATTTT.

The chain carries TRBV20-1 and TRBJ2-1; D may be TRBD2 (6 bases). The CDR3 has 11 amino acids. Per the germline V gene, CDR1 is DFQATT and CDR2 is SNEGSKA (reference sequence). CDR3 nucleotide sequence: TGCTCTTGGACGGCGGGAACTGAGCAGTTCTTC. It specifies CSWTAGTEQFF.